This TCR beta chain was recovered during a study of tumor-infiltrating lymphocytes in glioblastoma multiforme (dated by TCRdb to the late 2010s). About the full investigation: The study tested whether intratumoral genomic heterogeneity fosters TIL diversity by jointly investigating somatic mutations, TIL diversity and immune response activity. What the work shows at the level of the full study, not this receptor alone: T cells were not sorted into functional subsets, and such sorting was noted by the authors as a future improvement. Only one glioblastoma patient was included in the TCR and somatic mutation analysis, limiting generalizability. Clone frequencies may be distorted by RNA-based TCR sequencing because unequal numbers of TCR transcripts are carried by T cells.

Using a modified ARM-PCR protocol with multiple V-beta primers and a C-beta primer, the team built TCRB libraries from RNA through three nested multiplex PCR rounds. TCRB-specific cDNA was synthesized from 0.45 to 0.6 ug total RNA with ProtoScript II Reverse Transcriptase and a C-beta primer. No unique molecular identifiers were described for the TCRB libraries. In the third PCR, barcodes and adapters were added over approximately 24 cycles with Deep VentR (exo-) polymerase, and the 250-500 bp bands were then gel purified. An Illumina HiSeq 2500 generating 250 bp paired-end reads was used to sequence the TCRB libraries. The authors' analysis ran thus. Reads were cleaned with Trimmomatic, merged with FLASH, assigned V, D and J segments with MiGEC, and analyzed with VDJtools. VDJtools was used to calculate the Shannon-Wiener diversity index, which quantified repertoire diversity. Starting from the raw public reads, TCRdb applied fastp trimming at Q25, assembled clones with MiXCR and retained in-frame beta chains. Identical CDR3 proteins give one entry, which carries the most common genes and DNA. These V and J calls derive from TCRdb rather than the authors' analysis. For this sample there are 8,900 or so distinct CDR3 sequences; 65% to 75% appear just once. Roughly 48% of the sample rests with the top ten.

For each of the approximately eleven tumor samples, the AllPrep DNA/RNA mini kit was used to purify genomic DNA and total RNA simultaneously. OD 260/280 ratios above 1.9 and RNA integrity numbers above 6.5 were observed for all RNA. Trimming takes 1 base from V and 2 bases from J, and the germline ends sit 9 bases apart. A total of 14 residues make up the CDR3, ends included. Of all the DNA, just the CDR3 is kept, 42 bases in frame from base 1. The germline V gene provides CDR1 SGHNT and CDR2 YENEEA. In regard to this clonotype: Its antigen target is currently unknown. It is likely a read error, because the conserved phenylalanine at the end of the CDR3 is missing.

This sequence was found in a male donor with glioblastoma. The sequence is built from TRBV11-3 and TRBJ2-7; there is no confident call for the D gene. The sequencing sample was made of brain tumor tissue. CDR3 loop: CASSLVVSTYEQYL. The DNA reads as follows: TGTGCCAGCAGCTTAGTAGTGTCCACCTACGAGCAGTACTTG.